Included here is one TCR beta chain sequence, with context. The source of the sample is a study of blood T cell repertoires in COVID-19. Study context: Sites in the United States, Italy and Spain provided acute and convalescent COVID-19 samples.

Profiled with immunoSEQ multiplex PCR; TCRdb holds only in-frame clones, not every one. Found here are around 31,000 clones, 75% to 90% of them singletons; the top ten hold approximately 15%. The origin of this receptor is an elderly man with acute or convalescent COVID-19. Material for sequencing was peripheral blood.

Here the CDR3 DNA reads TGTGCCAGCACCCCCTGGGGGGTGAAGGGGGCCACTGAAGCTTTCTTT. As protein: CASTPWGVKGATEAFF. The J gene is TRBJ1-1, the V gene TRBV27, with TRBD1 matching 7 bases. This CDR3 is built from 16 residues. V trimming: 7 bases; J trimming: 4 bases; junction bases outside the gene matches: 15. From germline, CDR1 is MNHEY and CDR2 SMNVEV (reference sequence).